These T cell receptor beta chains were read from a single sample in a study of cytomegalovirus exposure and HLA in healthy donors. TCRdb's copy holds only in-frame clones and misses some; the assay was immunoSEQ multiplex PCR. The sample has roughly 89,000 clones, roughly 60% seen once. The material sequenced was PBMCs. The receptor set was obtained from a woman aged 50 to 60 in good health and CMV-seropositive. Each CDR3 is given with its conserved first and last residue. Each record gives: CDR3 protein, CDR3 DNA, clone size, J gene, D gene, V gene. D genes are given only for firm matches. The size field is filled for only some rows; it gives once, few, many or a size class.

CASSPYTGTGTGNEQFF	TGTGCCAGCAGCCCTTACACCGGGACAGGGACGGGCAATGAGCAGTTCTTC	.	TRBJ2-1	TRBD1	TRBV9
CASQAGQVLTGELFF	TGTGCCAGCCAAGCGGGGCAGGTTCTCACCGGGGAGCTGTTTTTT	.	TRBJ2-2	TRBD2	TRBV7-2
CASSPWENYGYTF	TGTGCCAGCTCACCGTGGGAGAACTATGGCTACACCTTC	.	TRBJ1-2	.	TRBV18
CASSRDRNTEAFF	TGTGCCAGCAGCCGGGACAGGAACACTGAAGCTTTCTTT	.	TRBJ1-1	TRBD1	TRBV6-4
CASSLGTGTDYEQYF	TGTGCCAGCAGCTTAGGAACAGGGACCGACTACGAGCAGTACTTC	few	TRBJ2-7	.	TRBV7-9
CASSLEGLAGVYNEQFF	TGTGCCAGCAGCTTAGAGGGGCTAGCGGGGGTTTACAATGAGCAGTTCTTC	few	TRBJ2-1	TRBD2	TRBV7-9
CASSLSGQTGQPQHF	TGTGCCAGCAGTTTATCGGGCCAGACAGGTCAGCCCCAGCATTTT	.	TRBJ1-5	.	TRBV27
CAWRVGSDNSPLHF	TGTGCCTGGAGAGTAGGGAGTGATAATTCACCCCTCCACTTT	.	TRBJ1-6	.	TRBV30
CASSAGTDYGYTF	TGTGCCAGCAGTGCCGGGACAGACTATGGCTACACCTTC	.	TRBJ1-2	TRBD1	TRBV2
CASSYSGQFTDTQYF	TGTGCCAGCAGTTACTCGGGGCAGTTCACAGATACGCAGTATTTT	.	TRBJ2-3	.	TRBV6-5
CASSSDSTDTQYF	TGTGCCAGCAGCTCGGACTCCACAGATACGCAGTATTTT	.	TRBJ2-3	.	TRBV5-4
CASSLGQGGREAFF	TGTGCCAGCAGCCTGGGACAGGGCGGTAGGGAAGCTTTCTTT	.	TRBJ1-1	TRBD1	TRBV7-2
CASSQQDRVEQFF	TGCGCCAGCAGCCAACAAGACAGGGTTGAGCAGTTCTTC	.	TRBJ2-1	TRBD1	TRBV4-3
CASTQWRPLHF	TGTGCCAGCACTCAGTGGAGACCCCTCCACTTT	.	TRBJ1-6	.	TRBV6-5
CASSPQGTVYNEQFF	TGTGCCAGCAGCCCACAGGGGACTGTCTACAATGAGCAGTTCTTC	.	TRBJ2-1	.	TRBV28
CASSQDTSGEETQYF	TGCGCCAGCAGCCAAGATACTAGCGGGGAAGAGACCCAGTACTTC	once	TRBJ2-5	TRBD2	TRBV4-3
CASSANREHTEAFF	TGTGCCAGTAGTGCCAACAGGGAGCACACTGAAGCTTTCTTT	.	TRBJ1-1	.	TRBV19